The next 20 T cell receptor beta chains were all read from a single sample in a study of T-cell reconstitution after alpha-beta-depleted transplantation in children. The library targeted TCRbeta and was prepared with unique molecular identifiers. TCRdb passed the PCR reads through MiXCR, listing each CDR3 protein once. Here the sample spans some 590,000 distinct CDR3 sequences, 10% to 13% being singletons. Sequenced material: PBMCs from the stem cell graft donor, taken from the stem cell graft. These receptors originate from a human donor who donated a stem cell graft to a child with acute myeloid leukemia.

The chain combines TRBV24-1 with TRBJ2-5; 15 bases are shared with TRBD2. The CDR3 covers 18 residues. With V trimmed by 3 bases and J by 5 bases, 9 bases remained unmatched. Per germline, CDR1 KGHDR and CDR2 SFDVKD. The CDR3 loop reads CATSDPRTSGRAIETQYF. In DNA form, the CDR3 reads TGTGCCACCAGTGATCCACGGACTAGCGGGAGGGCAATCGAGACCCAGTACTTC.

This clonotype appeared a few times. CDR3 region: CASSQDGQRSPYEQYF. The CDR3 nucleotides read TGTGCCAGCAGCCAAGATGGGCAGCGGTCTCCCTACGAGCAGTACTTC. The V gene is TRBV3-1, the J gene TRBJ2-7, with a weak D call TRBD2 (5 bases). The CDR3 covers 16 residues. The V gene lost 0 bases and the J gene lost 2 bases, with 14 bases spanning the gap. Germline V lookup: CDR1 LGHDT, CDR2 YNNKEL (reference sequence).

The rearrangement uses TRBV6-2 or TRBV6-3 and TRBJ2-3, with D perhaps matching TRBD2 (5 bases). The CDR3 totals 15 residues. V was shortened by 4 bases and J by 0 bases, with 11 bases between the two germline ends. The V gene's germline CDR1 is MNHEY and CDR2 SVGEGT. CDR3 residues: CASSLRRTSTDTQYF. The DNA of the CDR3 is TGTGCCAGCAGTTTGAGACGGACTAGCACAGATACGCAGTATTTT.

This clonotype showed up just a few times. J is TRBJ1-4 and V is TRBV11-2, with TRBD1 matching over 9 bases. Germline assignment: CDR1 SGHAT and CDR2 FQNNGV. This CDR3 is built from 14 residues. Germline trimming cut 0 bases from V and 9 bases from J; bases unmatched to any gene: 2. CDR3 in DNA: TGTGCCAGCAGCTTAGACGGGACAGGGAAAAAACTGTTTTTT. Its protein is CASSLDGTGKKLFF. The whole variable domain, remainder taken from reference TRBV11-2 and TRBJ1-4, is EAGVAQSPRYKIIEKRQSVAFWCNPISGHATLYWYQQILGQGPKLLIQFQNNGVVDDSQLPKDRFSAERLKGVDSTLKIQPAKLEDSAVYLCASSLDGTGKKLFFGSGTQLSVL.

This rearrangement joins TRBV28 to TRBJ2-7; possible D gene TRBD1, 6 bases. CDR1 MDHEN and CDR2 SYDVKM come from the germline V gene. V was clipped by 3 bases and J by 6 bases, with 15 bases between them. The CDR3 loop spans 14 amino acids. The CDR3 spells CASSFQLQGAEQYF. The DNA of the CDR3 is TGTGCCAGCAGTTTCCAGCTACAGGGCGCCGAGCAGTACTTC. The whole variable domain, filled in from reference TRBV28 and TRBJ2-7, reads DVKVTQSSRYLVKRTGEKVFLECVQDMDHENMFWYRQDPGLGLRLIYFSYDVKMKEKGDIPEGYSVSREKKERFSLILESASTNQTSMYLCASSFQLQGAEQYFGPGTRLTVT.

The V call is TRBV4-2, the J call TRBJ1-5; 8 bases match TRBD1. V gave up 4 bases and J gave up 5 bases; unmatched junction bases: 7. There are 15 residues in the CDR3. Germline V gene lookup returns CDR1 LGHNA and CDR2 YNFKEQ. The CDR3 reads CASSPGQVADQPQHF. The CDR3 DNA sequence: TGTGCCAGCAGCCCGGGACAGGTGGCAGATCAGCCCCAGCATTTT.

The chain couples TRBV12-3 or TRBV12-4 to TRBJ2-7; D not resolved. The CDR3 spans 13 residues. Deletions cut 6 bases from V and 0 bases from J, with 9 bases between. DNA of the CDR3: TGTGCCAGCAGACAGAGAAGCTCCTACGAGCAGTACTTC. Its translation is CASRQRSSYEQYF.

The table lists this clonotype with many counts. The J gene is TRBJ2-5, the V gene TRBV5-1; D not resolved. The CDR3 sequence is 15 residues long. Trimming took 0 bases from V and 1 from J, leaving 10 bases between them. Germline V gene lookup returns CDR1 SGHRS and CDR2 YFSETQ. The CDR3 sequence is CASSLVGIRQETQYF. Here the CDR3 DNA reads TGCGCCAGCAGCTTGGTGGGGATCCGCCAAGAGACCCAGTACTTC.

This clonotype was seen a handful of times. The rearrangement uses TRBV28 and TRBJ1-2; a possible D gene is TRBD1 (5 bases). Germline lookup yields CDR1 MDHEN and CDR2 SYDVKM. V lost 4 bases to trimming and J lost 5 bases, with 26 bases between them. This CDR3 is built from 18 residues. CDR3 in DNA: TGTGCCAGCAGTTCGAGACTTCACCGGGACCGATACGTATATGGCTACACCTTC. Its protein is CASSSRLHRDRYVYGYTF.

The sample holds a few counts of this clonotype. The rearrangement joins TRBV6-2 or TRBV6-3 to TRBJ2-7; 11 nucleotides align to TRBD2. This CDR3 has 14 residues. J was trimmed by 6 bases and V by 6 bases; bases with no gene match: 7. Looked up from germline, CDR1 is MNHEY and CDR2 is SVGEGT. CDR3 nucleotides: TGTGCCAGCAGCTTACTAGCGGGAGTGATCGAGCAGTACTTC. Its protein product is CASSLLAGVIEQYF.

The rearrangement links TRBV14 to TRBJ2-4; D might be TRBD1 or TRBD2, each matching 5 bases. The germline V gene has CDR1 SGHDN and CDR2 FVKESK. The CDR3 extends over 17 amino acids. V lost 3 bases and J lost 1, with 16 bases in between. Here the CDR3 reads CASSQKGSLEAKNIQYF. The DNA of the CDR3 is TGTGCCAGCAGCCAGAAGGGGAGCTTGGAGGCCAAAAACATTCAGTACTTC.

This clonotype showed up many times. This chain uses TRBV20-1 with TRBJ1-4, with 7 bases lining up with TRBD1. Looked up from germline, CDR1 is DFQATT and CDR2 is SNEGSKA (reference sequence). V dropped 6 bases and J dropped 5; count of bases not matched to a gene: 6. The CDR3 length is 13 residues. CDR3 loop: CSALRTGNEKLFF. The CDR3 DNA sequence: TGCAGTGCCCTCCGGACAGGCAATGAAAAACTGTTTTTT.

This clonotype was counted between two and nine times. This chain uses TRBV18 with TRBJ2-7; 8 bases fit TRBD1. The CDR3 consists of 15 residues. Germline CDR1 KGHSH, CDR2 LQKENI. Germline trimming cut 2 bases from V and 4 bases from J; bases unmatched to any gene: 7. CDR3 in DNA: TGTGCCAGCTCACCAATGTCAGGGGGCCGTTACGAGCAGTACTTC. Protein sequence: CASSPMSGGRYEQYF.

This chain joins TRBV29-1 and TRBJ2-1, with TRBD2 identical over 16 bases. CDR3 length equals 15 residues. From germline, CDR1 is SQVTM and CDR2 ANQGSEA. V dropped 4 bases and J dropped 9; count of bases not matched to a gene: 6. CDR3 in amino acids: CSVAPGLAGGGEQFF. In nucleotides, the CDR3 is TGCAGCGTTGCCCCGGGACTAGCGGGAGGGGGTGAGCAGTTCTTC.

CDR3 DNA sequence: TGTGCCAGCACTCCAAGGGACCCTCGCTACGAGCAGTACTTC. This encodes CASTPRDPRYEQYF. The chain couples TRBV7-2 to TRBJ2-7; possibly TRBD1 or TRBD2 for D (5 bases each). V was clipped by 7 bases and J by 3 bases, with 16 bases between them. Germline V CDR1 and CDR2: SGHTA, FQGNSA. The CDR3 is 14 amino acids.

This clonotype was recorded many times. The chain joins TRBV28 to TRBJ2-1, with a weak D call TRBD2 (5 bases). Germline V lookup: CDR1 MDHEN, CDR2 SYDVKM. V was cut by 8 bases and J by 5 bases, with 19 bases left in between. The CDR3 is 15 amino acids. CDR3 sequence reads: CASPPRVSANNEQFF. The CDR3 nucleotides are TGTGCCAGCCCCCCGAGGGTTAGCGCGAACAATGAGCAGTTCTTC.

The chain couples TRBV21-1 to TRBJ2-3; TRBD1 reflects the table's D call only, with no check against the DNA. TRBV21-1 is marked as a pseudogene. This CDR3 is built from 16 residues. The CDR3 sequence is CASSVRDRRFTDTQYF. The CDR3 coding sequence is TGTGCCAGCAGCGTGCGGGACAGGCGATTCACAGATACGCAGTATTTT.

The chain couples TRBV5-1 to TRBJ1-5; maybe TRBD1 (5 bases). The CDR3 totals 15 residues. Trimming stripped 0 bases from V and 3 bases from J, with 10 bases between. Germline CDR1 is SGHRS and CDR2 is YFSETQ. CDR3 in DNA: TGCGCCAGCAGCTTGGAAGGGGCCCACAATCAGCCCCAGCATTTT. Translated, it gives CASSLEGAHNQPQHF.

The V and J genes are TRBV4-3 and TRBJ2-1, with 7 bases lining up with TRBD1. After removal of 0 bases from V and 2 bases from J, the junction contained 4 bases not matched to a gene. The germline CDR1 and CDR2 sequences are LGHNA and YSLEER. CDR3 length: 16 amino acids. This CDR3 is CASSQEWDRAYNEQFF. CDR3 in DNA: TGCGCCAGCAGCCAAGAATGGGACAGAGCCTACAATGAGCAGTTCTTC.

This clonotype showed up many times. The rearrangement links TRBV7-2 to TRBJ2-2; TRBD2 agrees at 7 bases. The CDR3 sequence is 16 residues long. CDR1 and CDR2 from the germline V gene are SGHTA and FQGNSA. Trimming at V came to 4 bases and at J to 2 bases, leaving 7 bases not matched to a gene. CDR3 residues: CASSSTGRINTGELFF. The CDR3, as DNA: TGTGCCAGCAGCTCCACCGGGAGGATCAACACCGGGGAGCTGTTTTTT.